Below, one T cell receptor beta chain is given with its context. Generation of TCR cDNA used 5'RACE template switching (which added a universal primer site and UMIs). TCRdb itself ran the 5' RACE reads through MiXCR, one entry per CDR3 protein. In the table there are about 350,000 distinct CDR3 sequences, roughly 3.9% of which are singletons. This sample stems from a study of T cells after yellow fever vaccination. This clonotype originated in a young man who received the YFV17D yellow fever vaccine. Sequenced here: PBMCs, sampled 5 days after the yellow fever booster vaccination.

CDR3 DNA sequence: TGCGCCAGCAGCTTGGCCCCGGTTTCGGACAGGGGCCCTCGTTCACCCCTCCACTTT. It translates to CASSLAPVSDRGPRSPLHF. The chain is built from TRBV5-1 and TRBJ1-6; 9 bases fit TRBD1. Germline CDR1 reads SGHRS; CDR2 reads YFSETQ. V lost 0 bases to trimming and J lost 9 bases; unmatched junction nucleotides: 16. The CDR3 is 19 amino acids.